The T cell receptor (beta chain) described here comes from a study of early T cells in non-severe SARS-CoV-2 infection. At the level of the study: Unsorted whole blood bulk RNA was sequenced, with unpaired chains.

Individual cDNA molecules were tagged with unique molecular identifiers, the study reported. TCRdb independently ran MiXCR on the 5' RACE reads; one entry per CDR3 protein. The sample lists about 86,000 distinct CDR3 sequences; around 15% were seen once. This clonotype has ten or more counts. After removal of 6 bases from V and 5 bases from J, the junction contained 10 bases not matched to a gene. Germline CDR1 reads MNHEY; CDR2 reads SMNVEV (reference sequence). CDR3 size: 14 residues. The chain links TRBV27 to TRBJ2-7; 7 bases are shared with TRBD1. Sequenced sample: whole blood. The receptor was isolated from an adult who was a healthcare worker with PCR-confirmed SARS-CoV-2 infection or an uninfected control (not recorded which). Here the CDR3 DNA reads TGTGCCAGCAGATTTCTAACAGGGGATAACGAGCAGTACTTC. Its protein product is CASRFLTGDNEQYF.